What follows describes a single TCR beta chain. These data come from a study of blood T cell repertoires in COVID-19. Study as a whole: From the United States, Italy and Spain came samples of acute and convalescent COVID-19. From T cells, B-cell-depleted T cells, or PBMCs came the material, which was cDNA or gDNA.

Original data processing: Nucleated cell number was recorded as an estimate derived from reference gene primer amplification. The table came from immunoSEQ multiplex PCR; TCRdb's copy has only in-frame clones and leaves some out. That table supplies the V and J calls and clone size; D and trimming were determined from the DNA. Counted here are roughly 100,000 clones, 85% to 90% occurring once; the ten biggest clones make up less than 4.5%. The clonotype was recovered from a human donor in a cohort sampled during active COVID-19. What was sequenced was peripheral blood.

Here the CDR3 reads CASRPLTGESEAFF. Written as DNA, the CDR3 is TGTGCCAGCAGGCCCCTCACAGGGGAGTCTGAAGCTTTCTTT. This chain uses TRBV28 with TRBJ1-1; 7 bases map to TRBD1. CDR3 length equals 14 residues. Germline V gene sequence: CDR1 MDHEN, CDR2 SYDVKM. J gave up 6 bases and V 6 bases, and 10 bases lay outside the gene matches.